A selection of T cell receptor beta chains follows, all from one sample in a study of blood T cell repertoires in COVID-19. Clones were sequenced by immunoSEQ multiplex PCR, and TCRdb holds only the in-frame ones, with some missing. The table includes some 150,000 clones, around 85% detected once. The sequenced material came from PBMCs or T cells enriched from blood (not recorded which). These receptors originate from a man aged 50 to 59 who had recovered from COVID-19. The CDR3 runs from the conserved cysteine through the conserved F or W. D genes are given only for firm matches.

J	D	V	CDR3	DNA
TRBJ2-7	TRBD1	TRBV7-2	CASRSTGVAYEQYF	TGTGCCAGCAGATCGACAGGGGTCGCCTACGAGCAGTACTTC
TRBJ1-6	-	TRBV19	CASSRRTVESPLHF	TGTGCCAGTAGTAGGCGGACAGTGGAGTCACCCCTCCACTTT
TRBJ2-7	TRBD2	TRBV2	CASSSQRGSSYEQYF	TGTGCCAGCAGTAGCCAGCGGGGGAGCTCCTACGAGCAGTACTTC
TRBJ2-7	-	TRBV14	CASSQVSYEQYF	TGTGCCAGCAGCCAAGTATCCTACGAGCAGTACTTC
TRBJ1-4	-	TRBV3-1/TRBV3-2	CASSQGGQNNEKLFF	TGTGCCAGCAGCCAAGGGGGACAAAATAATGAAAAACTGTTTTTT
TRBJ1-1	-	TRBV19	CASNIPTGQNTEAFF	TGTGCCAGTAACATACCTACAGGGCAGAACACTGAAGCTTTCTTT
TRBJ2-7	-	TRBV6-5	CASPGAGVYEQYF	TGTGCCAGCCCTGGGGCAGGGGTCTACGAGCAGTACTTC
TRBJ2-7	TRBD1	TRBV7-9	CASSLGTGSSYEQYF	TGTGCCAGCAGCCTTGGGACAGGGAGCTCCTACGAGCAGTACTTC
TRBJ1-2	TRBD1	TRBV3-1/TRBV3-2	CASSQGRQGYYGYTF	TGTGCCAGCAGCCAAGGAAGACAGGGATACTATGGCTACACCTTC
TRBJ1-6	TRBD1	TRBV27	CASSLQGATYNSPLHF	TGTGCCAGCAGCCTACAGGGGGCGACTTATAATTCACCCCTCCACTTT
TRBJ1-1	TRBD1	TRBV12-5	CASGLGRTGVRAEAFF	TGTGCTAGTGGTTTGGGAAGGACAGGGGTGCGTGCTGAAGCTTTCTTT
TRBJ1-6	TRBD1	TRBV27	CASSLSQGQGARRSPLHF	TGTGCCAGCAGTTTATCGCAAGGACAGGGGGCTCGGAGATCACCCCTCCACTTT